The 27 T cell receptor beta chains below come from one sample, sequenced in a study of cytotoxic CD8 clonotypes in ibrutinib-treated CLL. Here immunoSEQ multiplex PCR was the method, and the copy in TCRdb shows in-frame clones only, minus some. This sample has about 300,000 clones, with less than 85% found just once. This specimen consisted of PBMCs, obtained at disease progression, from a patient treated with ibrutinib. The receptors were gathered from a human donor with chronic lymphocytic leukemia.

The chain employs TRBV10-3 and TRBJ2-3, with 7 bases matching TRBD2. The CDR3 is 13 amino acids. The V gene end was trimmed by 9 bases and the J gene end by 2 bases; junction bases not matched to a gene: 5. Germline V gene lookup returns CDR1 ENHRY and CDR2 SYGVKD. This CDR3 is CAMHSGSTDTQYF. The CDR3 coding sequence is TGTGCCATGCATAGCGGGTCCACAGATACGCAGTATTTT.

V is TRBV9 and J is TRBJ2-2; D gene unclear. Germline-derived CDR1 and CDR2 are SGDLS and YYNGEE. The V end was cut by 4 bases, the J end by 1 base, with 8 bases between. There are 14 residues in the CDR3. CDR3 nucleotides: TGTGCCAGCAGCCCTCCGGGGAACACCGGGGAGCTGTTTTTT. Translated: CASSPPGNTGELFF. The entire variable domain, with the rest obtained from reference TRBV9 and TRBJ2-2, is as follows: DSGVTQTPKHLITATGQRVTLRCSPRSGDLSVYWYQQSLDQGLQFLIQYYNGEERAKGNILERFSAQQFPDLHSELNLSSLELGDSALYFCASSPPGNTGELFFGEGSRLTVL.

CDR3: CASSIDRRYGYTF. DNA for the CDR3: TGTGCCAGTAGTATAGACAGGCGGTATGGCTACACCTTC. The chain recombines TRBV19 with TRBJ1-2; D not certain. The CDR3 covers 13 residues. CDR1 is LNHDA, CDR2 SQIVND, per germline (reference sequence). Trimming left V 0 bases short and J 5 bases short, with 7 bases between.

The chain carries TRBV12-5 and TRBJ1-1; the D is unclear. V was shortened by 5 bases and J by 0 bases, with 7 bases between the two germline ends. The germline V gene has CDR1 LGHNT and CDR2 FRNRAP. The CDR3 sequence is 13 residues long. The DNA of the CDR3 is TGTGCTAGTGGTCCTCAAGTGAACACTGAAGCTTTCTTT. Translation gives CASGPQVNTEAFF.

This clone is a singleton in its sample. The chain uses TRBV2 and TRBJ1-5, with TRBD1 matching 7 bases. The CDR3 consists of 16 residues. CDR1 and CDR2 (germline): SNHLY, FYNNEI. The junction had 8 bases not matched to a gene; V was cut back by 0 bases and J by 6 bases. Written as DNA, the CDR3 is TGTGCCAGCAGTGAAGCCGGCAGGGGGGTCCGTCAGCCCCAGCATTTT. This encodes CASSEAGRGVRQPQHF.

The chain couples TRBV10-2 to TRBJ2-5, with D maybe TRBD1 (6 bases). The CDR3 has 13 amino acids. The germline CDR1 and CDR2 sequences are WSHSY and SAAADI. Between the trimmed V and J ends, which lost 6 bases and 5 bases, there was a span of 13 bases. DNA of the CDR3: TGCGCCAGCAGAAACAGGGTCGGGGAGACCCAGTACTTC. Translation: CASRNRVGETQYF.

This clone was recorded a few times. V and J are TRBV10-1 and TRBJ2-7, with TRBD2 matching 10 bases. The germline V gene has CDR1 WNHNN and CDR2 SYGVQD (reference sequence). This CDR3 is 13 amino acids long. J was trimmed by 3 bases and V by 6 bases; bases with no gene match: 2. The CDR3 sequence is CASSLAGGYEQYF. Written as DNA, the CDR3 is TGCGCCAGCAGCTTAGCGGGAGGCTACGAGCAGTACTTC.

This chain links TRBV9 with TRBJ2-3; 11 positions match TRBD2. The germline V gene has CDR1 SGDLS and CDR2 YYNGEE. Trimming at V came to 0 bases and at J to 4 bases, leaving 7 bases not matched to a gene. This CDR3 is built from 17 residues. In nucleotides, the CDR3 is TGTGCCAGCAGCGTAGTCCCGACTAGCGGGATGGCAGATACGCAGTATTTT. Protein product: CASSVVPTSGMADTQYF.

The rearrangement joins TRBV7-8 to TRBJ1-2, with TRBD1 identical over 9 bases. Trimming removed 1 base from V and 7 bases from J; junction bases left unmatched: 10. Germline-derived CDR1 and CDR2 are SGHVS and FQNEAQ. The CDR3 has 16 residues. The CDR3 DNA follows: TGTGCCAGCAGCTTAGGAAGAGACAGGGGGGGACGTGGCTACACCTTC. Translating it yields CASSLGRDRGGRGYTF.

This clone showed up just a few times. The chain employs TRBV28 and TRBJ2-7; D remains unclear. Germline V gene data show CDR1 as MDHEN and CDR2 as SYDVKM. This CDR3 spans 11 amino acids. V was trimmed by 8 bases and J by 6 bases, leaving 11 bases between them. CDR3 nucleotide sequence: TGTGCCAGCGCCGGTCCCCTCGAGCAGTACTTC. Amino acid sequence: CASAGPLEQYF.

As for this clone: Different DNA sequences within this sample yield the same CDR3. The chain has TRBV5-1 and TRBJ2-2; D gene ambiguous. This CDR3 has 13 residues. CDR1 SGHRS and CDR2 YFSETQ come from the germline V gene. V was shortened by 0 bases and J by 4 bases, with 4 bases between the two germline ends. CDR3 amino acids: CASSLGVTGELFF. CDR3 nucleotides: TGCGCCAGCAGCTTGGGGGTCACCGGGGAGCTGTTTTTT.

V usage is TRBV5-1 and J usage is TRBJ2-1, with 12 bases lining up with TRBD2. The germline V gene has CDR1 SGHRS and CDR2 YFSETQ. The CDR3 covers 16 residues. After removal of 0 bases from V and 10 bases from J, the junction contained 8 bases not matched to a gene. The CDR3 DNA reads TGCGCCAGCAGCTTGGCCCCTAGCGGGGGGGCCGGGGAGCAGTTCTTC. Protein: CASSLAPSGGAGEQFF.

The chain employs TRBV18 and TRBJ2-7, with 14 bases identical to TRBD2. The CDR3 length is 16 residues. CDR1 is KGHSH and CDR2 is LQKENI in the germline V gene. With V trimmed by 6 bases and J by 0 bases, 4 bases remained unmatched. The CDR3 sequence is CASSPGTSGSSYEQYF. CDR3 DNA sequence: TGTGCCAGCTCCCCCGGGACTAGCGGGAGCTCCTACGAGCAGTACTTC.

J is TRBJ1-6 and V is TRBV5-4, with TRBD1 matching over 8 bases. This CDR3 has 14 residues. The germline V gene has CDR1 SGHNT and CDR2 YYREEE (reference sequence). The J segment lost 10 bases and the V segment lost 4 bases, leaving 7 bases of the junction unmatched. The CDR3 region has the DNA TGTGCCAGCAGCATACAGGGGGTTGGATCACCCCTCCACTTT. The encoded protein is CASSIQGVGSPLHF.

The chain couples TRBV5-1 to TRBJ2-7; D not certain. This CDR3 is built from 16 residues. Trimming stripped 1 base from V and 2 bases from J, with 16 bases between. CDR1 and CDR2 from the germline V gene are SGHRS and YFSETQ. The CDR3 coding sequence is TGCGCCAGCAGCTTGCGTTCCCCGACGCTAACCTACGAGCAGTACTTC. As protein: CASSLRSPTLTYEQYF. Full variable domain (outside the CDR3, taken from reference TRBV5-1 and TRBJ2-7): KAGVTQTPRYLIKTRGQQVTLSCSPISGHRSVSWYQQTPGQGLQFLFEYFSETQRNKGNFPGRFSGRQFSNSRSEMNVSTLELGDSALYLCASSLRSPTLTYEQYFGPGTRLTVT.

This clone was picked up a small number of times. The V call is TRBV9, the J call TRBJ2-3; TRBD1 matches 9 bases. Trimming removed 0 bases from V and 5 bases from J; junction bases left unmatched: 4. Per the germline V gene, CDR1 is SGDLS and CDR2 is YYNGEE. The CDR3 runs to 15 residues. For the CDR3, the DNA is TGTGCCAGCAGCGTAGAGGACAGGGGCCGAGATACGCAGTATTTT. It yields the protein CASSVEDRGRDTQYF. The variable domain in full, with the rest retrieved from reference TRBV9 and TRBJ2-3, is DSGVTQTPKHLITATGQRVTLRCSPRSGDLSVYWYQQSLDQGLQFLIQYYNGEERAKGNILERFSAQQFPDLHSELNLSSLELGDSALYFCASSVEDRGRDTQYFGPGTRLTVL.

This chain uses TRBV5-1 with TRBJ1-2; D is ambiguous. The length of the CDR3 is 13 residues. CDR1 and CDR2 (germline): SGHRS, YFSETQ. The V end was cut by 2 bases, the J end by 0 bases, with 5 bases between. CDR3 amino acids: CASSFGANYGYTF. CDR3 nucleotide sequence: TGCGCCAGCAGCTTCGGGGCTAACTATGGCTACACCTTC.

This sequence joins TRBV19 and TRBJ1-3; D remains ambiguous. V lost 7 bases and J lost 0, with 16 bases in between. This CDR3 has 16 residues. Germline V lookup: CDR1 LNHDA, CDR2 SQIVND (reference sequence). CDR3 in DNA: TGTGCCAGTAATCTGGGCAGCTCTTACTCTGGAAACACCATATATTTT. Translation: CASNLGSSYSGNTIYF.

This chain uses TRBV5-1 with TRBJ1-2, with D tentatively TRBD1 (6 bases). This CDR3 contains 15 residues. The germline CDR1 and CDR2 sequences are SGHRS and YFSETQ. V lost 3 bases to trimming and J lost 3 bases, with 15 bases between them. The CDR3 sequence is CASSSQGRVDYGYTF. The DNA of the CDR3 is TGCGCCAGCAGCTCTCAGGGGCGAGTAGACTATGGCTACACCTTC.

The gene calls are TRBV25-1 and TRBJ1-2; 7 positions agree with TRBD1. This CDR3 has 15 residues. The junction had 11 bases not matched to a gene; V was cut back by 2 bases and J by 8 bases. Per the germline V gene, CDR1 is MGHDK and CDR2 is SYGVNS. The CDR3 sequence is CASSERRGQVRGYTF. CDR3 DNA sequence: TGTGCCAGCAGTGAACGAAGGGGGCAGGTCAGAGGCTACACCTTC.

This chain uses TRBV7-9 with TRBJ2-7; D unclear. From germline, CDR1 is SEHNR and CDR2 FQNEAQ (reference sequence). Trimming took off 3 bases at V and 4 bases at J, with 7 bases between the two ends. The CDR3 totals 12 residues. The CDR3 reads CASSLQNYEQYF. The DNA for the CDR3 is TGTGCCAGCAGCTTGCAGAATTACGAGCAGTACTTC.

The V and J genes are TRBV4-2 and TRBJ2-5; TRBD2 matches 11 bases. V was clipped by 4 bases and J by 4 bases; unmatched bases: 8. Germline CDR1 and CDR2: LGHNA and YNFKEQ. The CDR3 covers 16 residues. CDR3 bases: TGTGCCAGCAGCCCTGGGTCTAGCGGGGGGTTAGAGACCCAGTACTTC. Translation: CASSPGSSGGLETQYF.

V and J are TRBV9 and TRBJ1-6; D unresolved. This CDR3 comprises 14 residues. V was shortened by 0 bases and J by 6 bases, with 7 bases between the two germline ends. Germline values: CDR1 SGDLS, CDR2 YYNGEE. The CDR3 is CASSVGDGNSPLHF. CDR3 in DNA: TGTGCCAGCAGCGTAGGCGATGGTAATTCACCCCTCCACTTT. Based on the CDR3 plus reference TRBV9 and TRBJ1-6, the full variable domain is DSGVTQTPKHLITATGQRVTLRCSPRSGDLSVYWYQQSLDQGLQFLIQYYNGEERAKGNILERFSAQQFPDLHSELNLSSLELGDSALYFCASSVGDGNSPLHFGNGTRLTVT.

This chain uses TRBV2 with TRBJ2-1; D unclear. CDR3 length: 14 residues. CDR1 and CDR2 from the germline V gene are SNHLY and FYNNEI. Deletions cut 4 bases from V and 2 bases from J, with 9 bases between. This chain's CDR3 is CASSVLVTYNEQFF. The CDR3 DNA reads TGTGCCAGCAGTGTTCTAGTTACCTACAATGAGCAGTTCTTC. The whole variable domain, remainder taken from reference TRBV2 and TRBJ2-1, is EPEVTQTPSHQVTQMGQEVILRCVPISNHLYFYWYRQILGQKVEFLVSFYNNEISEKSEIFDDQFSVERPDGSNFTLKIRSTKLEDSAMYFCASSVLVTYNEQFFGPGTRLTVL.

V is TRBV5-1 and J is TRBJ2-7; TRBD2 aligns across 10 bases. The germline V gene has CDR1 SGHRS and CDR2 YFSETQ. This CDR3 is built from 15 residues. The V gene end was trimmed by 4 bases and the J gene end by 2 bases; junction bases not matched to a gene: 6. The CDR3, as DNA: TGCGCCAGCAGCCTTCTAGCGGGAGAAACCTACGAGCAGTACTTC. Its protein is CASSLLAGETYEQYF.

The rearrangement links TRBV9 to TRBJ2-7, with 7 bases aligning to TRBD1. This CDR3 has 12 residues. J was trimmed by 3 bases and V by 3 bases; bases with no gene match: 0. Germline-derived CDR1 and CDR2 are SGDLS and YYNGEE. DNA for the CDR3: TGTGCCAGCAGCGACAGGGGCTACGAGCAGTACTTC. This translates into CASSDRGYEQYF. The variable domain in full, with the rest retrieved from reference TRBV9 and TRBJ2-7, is DSGVTQTPKHLITATGQRVTLRCSPRSGDLSVYWYQQSLDQGLQFLIQYYNGEERAKGNILERFSAQQFPDLHSELNLSSLELGDSALYFCASSDRGYEQYFGPGTRLTVT.

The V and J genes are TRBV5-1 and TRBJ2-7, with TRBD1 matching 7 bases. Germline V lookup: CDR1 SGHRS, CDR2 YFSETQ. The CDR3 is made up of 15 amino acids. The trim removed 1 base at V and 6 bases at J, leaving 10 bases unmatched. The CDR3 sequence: CASSLPQTGAGEQYF. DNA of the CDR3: TGCGCCAGCAGCTTGCCCCAAACAGGGGCTGGCGAGCAGTACTTC.